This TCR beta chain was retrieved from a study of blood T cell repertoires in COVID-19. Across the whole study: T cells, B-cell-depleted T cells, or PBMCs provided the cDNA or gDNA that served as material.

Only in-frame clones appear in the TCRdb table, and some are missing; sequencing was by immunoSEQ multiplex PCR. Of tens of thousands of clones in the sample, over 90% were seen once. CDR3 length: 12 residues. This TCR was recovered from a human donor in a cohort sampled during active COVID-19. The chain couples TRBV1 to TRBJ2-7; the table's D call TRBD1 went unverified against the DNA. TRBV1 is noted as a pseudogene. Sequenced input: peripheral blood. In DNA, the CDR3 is TGCACCAGCAGCCTCATCTCCTACGAGCAGTACTTC. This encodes CTSSLISYEQYF.